The 14 T cell receptor beta chains reported below all come from one sample, sequenced in a study of molecular identifiers for immune sequencing clone quantification. From the PCR reads, TCRdb called clonotypes with MiXCR, one entry per CDR3 protein. The data contain around 89,000 distinct CDR3 sequences, 15% to 20% of them singletons. Material: naive CD8+ T cells from blood, with Jurkat cell RNA spiked in. Subset indicated: FACS-sorted CD8+CD4-CCR7+CD45RA+ naive T cells. Receptor source: a human donor in good health. Some libraries in this study had Jurkat cell RNA spiked in.

This clonotype was seen at least ten times. The chain uses TRBV24-1 and TRBJ2-2, with D perhaps matching TRBD1 (6 bases). The V end lost 4 bases, the J end lost 7 bases, and 9 bases lay between the germline ends. The CDR3 is 13 residues long. Germline CDR1 is KGHDR and CDR2 is SFDVKD. CDR3 bases: TGTGCCACCAGTGACTTAGGGGGCGGGGAGCTGTTTTTT. This gives the protein CATSDLGGGELFF.

This clonotype was counted ten times or more. The V and J genes are TRBV6-5 and TRBJ2-7, with 9 positions matching TRBD2. J was trimmed by 4 bases and V by 4 bases; bases with no gene match: 5. The CDR3 extends over 14 amino acids. Germline values: CDR1 MNHEY, CDR2 SVGAGI. CDR3 amino acids: CASSSAGGLYEQYF. In DNA, the CDR3 is TGTGCCAGCAGTTCCGCGGGGGGGCTATACGAGCAGTACTTC.

This clonotype showed up many times. The rearrangement joins TRBV7-2 to TRBJ2-7; maybe TRBD2 (6 bases). From germline, CDR1 is SGHTA and CDR2 FQGNSA. CDR3 length: 15 residues. The V end was cut by 5 bases, the J end by 6 bases, with 20 bases between. As DNA, the CDR3 is TGTGCCAGCAGCGTATCCGGGACTGGGGCGTCCGAGCAGTACTTC. Translation: CASSVSGTGASEQYF.

This clonotype was seen repeatedly, ten times or more. J is TRBJ2-3 and V is TRBV20-1; D is undetermined. The ends were cut back, 0 bases at V and 4 bases at J, with 11 bases in the middle. CDR1 is DFQATT, CDR2 SNEGSKA, per germline (reference sequence). CDR3 length: 14 amino acids. The CDR3 DNA is TGCAGTGCTAGAGATCGGGCGGAGTCAGATACGCAGTATTTT. This gives the protein CSARDRAESDTQYF.

The CDR3 nucleotides are TGTGCCAGCAGAAGGGGGCCTGAAGCTTTCTTT. This translates into CASRRGPEAFF. The gene calls are TRBV28 and TRBJ1-1, with 7 bases identical to TRBD1. This CDR3 spans 11 amino acids. The junction had 1 base not matched to a gene; V was cut back by 6 bases and J by 6 bases. Germline V gene data show CDR1 as MDHEN and CDR2 as SYDVKM.

This clonotype has just a few counts. One base away lies a much larger clone, so this may be a sequencing read error. The rearrangement uses TRBV7-9 and TRBJ1-2, with D possibly matching TRBD1 (5 bases). The germline V gene has CDR1 SEHNR and CDR2 FQNEAQ (reference sequence). The length of the CDR3 is 13 residues. The CDR3 protein is CASSYGQGSGCTF. CDR3 DNA sequence: TGTGCCAGCAGTTACGGGCAGGGAAGCGGCTGCACCTTC.

Ten or more counts support this clonotype. The chain is built from TRBV20-1 and TRBJ2-7; 9 nucleotides align to TRBD1. The CDR3 runs 13 residues. CDR1 and CDR2 (germline): DFQATT, SNEGSKA (reference sequence). The V and J ends lost 6 bases and 2 bases, in that order; junction bases with no gene match: 5. CDR3 in DNA: TGCAGTGCAAGGGACAGGGCAACCTACGAGCAGTACTTC. It yields the protein CSARDRATYEQYF.

Ten or more counts support this clonotype. The gene calls are TRBV4-3 and TRBJ1-5; TRBD1 is a possible D gene (5 bases). Germline-derived CDR1 and CDR2 are LGHNA and YSLEER. V lost 2 bases and J lost 0, with 8 bases in between. CDR3 length: 15 amino acids. The CDR3 coding sequence is TGCGCCAGCAGCCAATTCAGGGATAGCAATCAGCCCCAGCATTTT. Amino acid sequence: CASSQFRDSNQPQHF.

The chain employs TRBV12-3 or TRBV12-4 and TRBJ2-5; 10 bases line up with TRBD1. The CDR3 sequence is 16 residues long. V gave up 1 base and J gave up 4 bases; unmatched junction bases: 6. This CDR3 is CASSLVGQGTGETQYF. Written as DNA, the CDR3 is TGTGCCAGCAGTTTAGTGGGACAGGGGACGGGAGAGACCCAGTACTTC.

The table lists this clonotype with many counts. The gene calls are TRBV28 and TRBJ2-3; 10 nucleotides align to TRBD2. V was pared by 5 bases and J by 6 bases, with 8 bases of the junction left unmatched. The CDR3 spans 15 residues. Germline lookup yields CDR1 MDHEN and CDR2 SYDVKM. CDR3 protein: CASSALAGVVDTQYF. In DNA, the CDR3 is TGTGCCAGCAGTGCGCTAGCGGGAGTAGTGGATACGCAGTATTTT.

There are many counts of this clonotype. This chain links TRBV30 with TRBJ2-7; 7 positions agree with TRBD1. This CDR3 has 13 amino acids. Germline loops: CDR1 GTSNPN, CDR2 SVGIG (reference sequence). Trimming took 0 bases from V and 3 from J; bases not matched to a gene: 2. CDR3 nucleotide sequence: TGTGCCTGGAGTGTACGACAGGGCTACGAGCAGTACTTC. This encodes CAWSVRQGYEQYF.

This clonotype was observed many times. V gene TRBV4-1 combines with J gene TRBJ1-4; D gene unclear. Trimming removed 3 bases at V and 2 bases at J, with 10 bases between. Per germline, CDR1 MGHRA and CDR2 YSYEKL. This CDR3 has 15 amino acids. The CDR3: CASSQSWLTNEKLFF. In nucleotides, the CDR3 is TGCGCCAGCAGCCAGTCGTGGTTGACTAATGAAAAACTGTTTTTT.

This rearrangement joins TRBV5-1 to TRBJ2-7, with a possible D match to TRBD2 (6 bases). V was clipped by 1 base and J by 4 bases, with 15 bases between them. From germline, CDR1 is SGHRS and CDR2 YFSETQ. This CDR3 comprises 15 residues. The CDR3, as DNA: TGCGCCAGCAGCTTGCGGGACTCCCATTATTACGAGCAGTACTTC. Protein: CASSLRDSHYYEQYF.

This clonotype has at least ten counts. The CDR3 DNA follows: TGTGCCAGCAGCTTATCTCCGGTTCCGGATACGCAGTATTTT. As protein: CASSLSPVPDTQYF. This chain uses TRBV7-2 with TRBJ2-3; no clear D. With 2 bases removed from V and 6 bases from J, the gap between germline ends came to 12 bases. Per germline, CDR1 SGHTA and CDR2 FQGNSA. The CDR3 contains 14 residues.